This T cell receptor beta chain was recovered during a study of spatial heterogeneity in lung cancer. Whole-study context: The count of detected beta-chain sequences consistently exceeded that of alpha-chain sequences.

At least ten counts were recorded for this clonotype. CDR1 is SQVTM, CDR2 ANQGSEA, per germline. V was cut by 5 bases and J by 3 bases, with 4 bases left in between. The CDR3 runs to 11 residues. A unique molecular identifier was attached to every TCR cDNA molecule. TCRdb used MiXCR to reprocess the 5' RACE reads, holding one entry per CDR3 protein. The table lists 90,000 or so distinct CDR3 sequences, under 9% of them singletons, with 6.9% in the top ten. Time point given: sample taken at primary tumor resection. Tumor, nontumor lung or frozen PBMC supplied whole RNA, sequenced without sorting. Patients with untreated early-stage non-small cell lung cancer, numbering some 72, were the donors.

The sequence derives from a male donor with early-stage non-small cell lung cancer. Material: PBMCs, obtained at surgery. The gene calls are TRBV29-1 and TRBJ1-4; D remains unclear. For the CDR3, the DNA is TGCAGCGTTCGGGCTAATGAAAAACTGTTTTTT. Translation: CSVRANEKLFF.